One and the same sample provided the 16 T cell receptor beta chains below, sequenced in a study of shared clonotypes between healthy human individuals. Produced via immunoSEQ multiplex PCR; TCRdb's table is partial and in-frame only. The sample has 2 million or so clones, roughly 94% seen once. As defined, naive CD8 cells were CD45RO-negative and positively selected for CCR7, with terminally differentiated effector memory CD45RA+ cells excluded. The sequenced sample consisted of naive CD8+ T cells sorted from blood. These TCRs come from a man aged 18 to 29 in good health.

This chain connects TRBV10-3 to TRBJ1-2, with D possibly TRBD1 on 6 matching bases. This CDR3 comprises 21 residues. Germline V gene data show CDR1 as ENHRY and CDR2 as SYGVKD. Between the trimmed V and J ends, which lost 0 bases and 4 bases, there was a span of 30 bases. CDR3 loop: CAISESGVYGGREEAGYGYTF. For the CDR3, the DNA is TGTGCCATCAGTGAGTCGGGCGTGTATGGGGGGCGCGAGGAAGCCGGCTATGGCTACACCTTC.

The chain recombines TRBV5-6 with TRBJ2-7; the D gene could be TRBD1 or TRBD2 (5 bases each). Germline V lookup: CDR1 SGHDT, CDR2 YYEEEE. The V end was cut by 4 bases, the J end by 4 bases, with 15 bases between. The CDR3 has 14 amino acids. CDR3 amino acids: CASSGDGLNYEQYF. The CDR3 DNA is TGTGCCAGCAGCGGGGACGGGCTTAATTACGAGCAGTACTTC.

This sequence joins TRBV6-6 and TRBJ2-2, with D perhaps TRBD1 (5 bases). Germline CDR1 is MNHNY and CDR2 is SVGAGI (reference sequence). With 6 bases removed from V and 1 base from J, the gap between germline ends came to 15 bases. This CDR3 has 16 amino acids. CDR3 sequence (DNA): TGTGCCAGCAGGGTACGATGGGGCGAGAACACCGGGGAGCTGTTTTTT. The encoded protein is CASRVRWGENTGELFF.

V is TRBV9 and J is TRBJ2-5; 9 bases line up with TRBD1. CDR3 length: 16 amino acids. Germline lookup yields CDR1 SGDLS and CDR2 YYNGEE. With 0 bases clipped from V and 4 bases from J, the junction kept 7 bases outside the gene matches. The CDR3 DNA follows: TGTGCCAGCAGCGTAGAGGGACAGGGAAGAGGAGAGACCCAGTACTTC. It codes for CASSVEGQGRGETQYF.

About this clone: The same CDR3 is also encoded by other DNA sequences in this sample. This chain connects TRBV5-1 to TRBJ2-1; 8 nucleotides agree with TRBD2. There are 12 residues in the CDR3. The trim removed 2 bases at V and 9 bases at J, leaving 1 base unmatched. Looked up from germline, CDR1 is SGHRS and CDR2 is YFSETQ. The CDR3 DNA reads TGCGCCAGCAGCTTTAGCGGGGTTGAGCAGTTCTTC. Residues: CASSFSGVEQFF.

The chain has TRBV10-3 and TRBJ2-2; TRBD2 agrees at 7 bases. CDR3 length: 15 amino acids. Per germline, CDR1 ENHRY and CDR2 SYGVKD. V was pared by 2 bases and J by 5 bases, with 5 bases of the junction left unmatched. Written as DNA, the CDR3 is TGTGCCATCAGTGAGGCTCCACTAGCGACCGGGGAGCTGTTTTTT. It is translated as CAISEAPLATGELFF.

This chain connects TRBV9 to TRBJ1-2; D call uncertain. V was shortened by 0 bases and J by 8 bases, with 17 bases between the two germline ends. This CDR3 comprises 15 residues. The germline gives CDR1 SGDLS, CDR2 YYNGEE. Written as DNA, the CDR3 is TGTGCCAGCAGCGTAGTCGATGACTACCCGGAAGGCTACACCTTC. This codes for CASSVVDDYPEGYTF.

This clone was seen a few times. In the same sample, other DNA sequences code for this CDR3. V usage is TRBV6-5 and J usage is TRBJ2-5; D gene ambiguous. The CDR3 has 13 amino acids. V lost 2 bases, J lost 3 bases, and 7 bases lay in between. CDR1 is MNHEY and CDR2 is SVGAGI in the germline V gene. The CDR3 loop is CASSYDAEETQYF. The CDR3, as DNA: TGTGCCAGCAGTTACGACGCTGAAGAGACCCAGTACTTC.

The rearrangement joins TRBV29-1 to TRBJ2-2; no clear D gene. The CDR3 extends over 13 amino acids. Trimming shortened V by 3 bases and J by 4 bases, and 9 bases separated the two germline ends. CDR1 is SQVTM, CDR2 ANQGSEA, per germline. CDR3 sequence: CSVDQVGTGELFF. The CDR3 DNA reads TGCAGCGTTGACCAAGTGGGCACCGGGGAGCTGTTTTTT.

This sequence joins TRBV4-1 and TRBJ2-7; 7 bases are a match to TRBD1. The V segment lost 4 bases and the J segment 2 bases; nucleotides outside the gene matches: 8. Germline V gene data show CDR1 as MGHRA and CDR2 as YSYEKL. This CDR3 has 15 amino acids. CDR3 DNA: TGCGCCAGCAGCCCTAAAGAGGACAGGACCTACGAGCAGTACTTC. It encodes CASSPKEDRTYEQYF.

The genes are TRBV4-1 and TRBJ1-4; D is perhaps TRBD1 (5 bases). This CDR3 has 14 amino acids. CDR1 MGHRA and CDR2 YSYEKL come from the germline V gene. Between the trimmed V and J ends, which lost 4 bases and 4 bases, there was a span of 10 bases. The CDR3: CASSPQGDNEKLFF. The CDR3 bases are TGCGCCAGCAGCCCGCAGGGAGATAATGAAAAACTGTTTTTT.

This clone was counted a single time. This chain links TRBV28 with TRBJ2-2; D is unresolved. Germline V gene data show CDR1 as MDHEN and CDR2 as SYDVKM. The CDR3 consists of 11 residues. The V end lost 8 bases, the J end lost 6 bases, and 7 bases lay between the germline ends. In DNA, the CDR3 is TGTGCCAGCTCCGCCCCCGGGGAGCTGTTTTTT. It translates to CASSAPGELFF.

Comment on this clone: Distinct nucleotide sequences in the sample also encode this CDR3. The chain is built from TRBV5-1 and TRBJ2-7; D remains ambiguous. V was trimmed by 4 bases and J by 1 base, leaving 12 bases between them. In germline, CDR1 is SGHRS, CDR2 YFSETQ. The CDR3 contains 14 residues. The CDR3 bases are TGCGCCAGCAGCCCCTGGACGGGTTCCTACGAGCAGTACTTC. Translated: CASSPWTGSYEQYF.

Worth noting for this clone: Distinct nucleotide sequences in the sample also encode this CDR3. This rearrangement joins TRBV5-4 to TRBJ2-1; the D gene is possibly TRBD1 (6 bases). Germline V CDR1 and CDR2: SGHNT, YYREEE (reference sequence). Trimming shortened V by 0 bases and J by 8 bases, and 12 bases separated the two germline ends. CDR3 length equals 14 residues. The CDR3 DNA follows: TGTGCCAGCAGCTTGGAGGGGGATGGAGATGAGCAGTTCTTC. Translated, it gives CASSLEGDGDEQFF.

The CDR3 reads CASSTKTSGELFF. As DNA, the CDR3 is TGTGCCAGCAGCACCAAAACATCCGGGGAGCTGTTTTTT. The rearrangement uses TRBV6-6 and TRBJ2-2; D gene uncertain. The CDR3 is made up of 13 amino acids. CDR1 is MNHNY, CDR2 SVGAGI, per germline (reference sequence). The germline V and J ends were trimmed by 6 bases and 6 bases, with 11 bases remaining between them.

CDR3: CASSDPYYEQYF. The CDR3 region has the DNA TGCGCCAGCAGTGACCCTTACTACGAGCAGTACTTC. J is TRBJ2-7 and V is TRBV10-2; D unresolved. The V and J ends lost 3 bases and 3 bases respectively, with 6 bases between them. The CDR3 contains 12 residues. Looked up from germline, CDR1 is WSHSY and CDR2 is SAAADI.